This TCR beta chain came from a study of T-cell reconstitution after alpha-beta-depleted transplantation in children. Study findings and constraints: From surviving recipient T cells and thymic progenitors came the high day-60 TCRbeta diversity observed in some patients. Several hundred expanded graft clones reportedly supplied alpha-beta T cells about two months after transplant. Newly generated T cells supplied most T-cell counts and diversity one year post-transplant.

The length of the CDR3 is 14 residues. Trimming removed 4 bases at V and 2 bases at J, with 10 bases between. The V gene's germline CDR1 is SNHLY and CDR2 FYNNEI. For this clonotype: No antigen is known for it.

Unique molecular identifiers were built into the TCRbeta library. One entry per CDR3 protein, called by TCRdb with MiXCR from the PCR reads. This repertoire shows 190,000 or so distinct CDR3 sequences, about 6% found once; its top ten account for roughly 4.7%. The sequence was obtained from a girl in the first two years of life with combined immunodeficiency, due to receive a stem cell transplant. The sample here was PBMCs, taken before TCRalphabeta/CD19-depleted stem cell transplant. The rearrangement links TRBV2 to TRBJ2-3; D call uncertain. CDR3 nucleotide sequence: TGTGCCAGCAGTGCTGGACGGCACACAGATACGCAGTATTTT. Its protein product is CASSAGRHTDTQYF.